What follows are 11 T cell receptor beta chains derived from one specimen sequenced in a study of T cell responses to AZD1222 COVID-19 vaccine. The method was immunoSEQ multiplex PCR; TCRdb's version includes in-frame clones alone and lacks a portion of them. This table has around 81,000 clones, 65% to 85% appearing once. The source material was peripheral blood, sampled on day 0 of AZD1222 vaccination. These receptors all stem from an adult in good health.

The V call is TRBV9, the J call TRBJ1-2, with D unclear. The CDR3 runs 13 residues. Between the trimmed V and J ends, which lost 0 bases and 3 bases, there was a span of 6 bases. Germline V lookup: CDR1 SGDLS, CDR2 YYNGEE. The CDR3 protein is CASSVGGDYGYTF. The CDR3, as DNA: TGTGCCAGCAGCGTAGGGGGTGACTATGGCTACACCTTC.

This rearrangement joins TRBV6-2 or TRBV6-3 to TRBJ1-1; a possible D gene is TRBD1 (5 bases). This CDR3 is built from 16 residues. CDR1 MNHEY and CDR2 SVGEGT come from the germline V gene. V gave up 5 bases and J gave up 4 bases, with 20 bases separating them. The CDR3: CASSKTGTLVGTEAFF. The CDR3 nucleotides are TGTGCCAGCAGTAAAACCGGGACCCTCGTCGGCACTGAAGCTTTCTTT.

The chain links TRBV6-1 to TRBJ2-7, with D perhaps matching TRBD1 or TRBD2 (5 bases each). V lost 2 bases and J lost 5, with 22 bases in between. Germline CDR1 reads MNHNS; CDR2 reads SASEGT. This CDR3 has 17 residues. The CDR3 loop is CASSEIEGQGPDNEQYF. The CDR3, as DNA: TGTGCCAGCAGTGAAATTGAGGGTCAGGGACCCGACAACGAGCAGTACTTC.

The chain carries TRBV7-2 and TRBJ1-5; D perhaps matches TRBD1 (5 bases). In germline, CDR1 is SGHTA, CDR2 FQGNSA. CDR3 length: 14 residues. V gave up 4 bases and J gave up 7 bases, with 14 bases separating them. CDR3 DNA: TGTGCCAGCAGCTCAGGGACCCACAACCAGCCCCAGCATTTT. Translated, it gives CASSSGTHNQPQHF.

The CDR3 spells CAWSVRSGLGDSPLHF. The CDR3 bases are TGTGCCTGGAGTGTACGGAGCGGGCTGGGTGATTCACCCCTCCACTTT. V is TRBV30 and J is TRBJ1-6; D remains unclear. The V end lost 0 bases, the J end lost 8 bases, and 17 bases lay between the germline ends. The CDR3 runs 16 residues. Looked up from germline, CDR1 is GTSNPN and CDR2 is SVGIG (reference sequence).

V is TRBV28 and J is TRBJ1-5; D is unresolved. The V gene lost 8 bases and the J gene lost 1 base, with 18 bases spanning the gap. This CDR3 spans 16 amino acids. Germline CDR1 MDHEN, CDR2 SYDVKM. For the CDR3, the DNA is TGTGCCAGCGGAAAGTTTAGAACCGGGAGCAATCAGCCCCAGCATTTT. As protein: CASGKFRTGSNQPQHF.

This rearrangement joins TRBV2 to TRBJ2-2; D is perhaps TRBD1 (5 bases). The CDR3 runs to 15 residues. V lost 0 bases and J lost 6, with 11 bases in between. CDR1 SNHLY and CDR2 FYNNEI come from the germline V gene. The CDR3 loop reads CASSEALPGPGELFF. As DNA, the CDR3 is TGTGCCAGCAGTGAAGCGCTTCCAGGGCCCGGGGAGCTGTTTTTT. Drawing the rest from reference TRBV2 and TRBJ2-2, the complete variable domain is EPEVTQTPSHQVTQMGQEVILRCVPISNHLYFYWYRQILGQKVEFLVSFYNNEISEKSEIFDDQFSVERPDGSNFTLKIRSTKLEDSAMYFCASSEALPGPGELFFGEGSRLTVL.

J is TRBJ1-1 and V is TRBV30, with unresolved D. Germline V gene lookup returns CDR1 GTSNPN and CDR2 SVGIG (reference sequence). The ends were cut back, 1 base at V and 1 base at J, with 16 bases in the middle. The CDR3 contains 16 residues. CDR3 DNA: TGTGCCTGGAGTGCTTGGGCCGGCGCTACGAACACTGAAGCTTTCTTT. It yields the protein CAWSAWAGATNTEAFF.

The CDR3 sequence: CASGREGGEQYF. The DNA of the CDR3 is TGTGCTAGTGGTCGAGAGGGGGGTGAGCAGTACTTC. This chain joins TRBV12-5 and TRBJ2-7; D may be TRBD1 or TRBD2 (6 bases each). V gave up 5 bases and J gave up 7 bases, with 12 bases separating them. The germline gives CDR1 LGHNT, CDR2 FRNRAP. CDR3 length: 12 amino acids.

The rearrangement links TRBV5-6 to TRBJ1-3; TRBD1 is a possible D gene (5 bases). The CDR3 sequence is 16 residues long. The V gene's germline CDR1 is SGHDT and CDR2 YYEEEE. V lost 4 bases and J 0 bases, leaving 14 bases between the germline ends. The CDR3 coding sequence is TGTGCCAGCAGCCGGTGGGACCCCCGCTCTGGAAACACCATATATTTT. Translation gives CASSRWDPRSGNTIYF.

This chain links TRBV7-8 with TRBJ1-1, with TRBD1 as a possible D gene (6 bases). The V gene lost 3 bases and the J gene lost 3 bases, with 17 bases spanning the gap. CDR3 length equals 16 residues. Germline assignment: CDR1 SGHVS and CDR2 FQNEAQ. CDR3: CASSLSTGSHDTEAFF. The CDR3 bases are TGTGCCAGCAGCTTGAGTACAGGGTCTCACGACACTGAAGCTTTCTTT.